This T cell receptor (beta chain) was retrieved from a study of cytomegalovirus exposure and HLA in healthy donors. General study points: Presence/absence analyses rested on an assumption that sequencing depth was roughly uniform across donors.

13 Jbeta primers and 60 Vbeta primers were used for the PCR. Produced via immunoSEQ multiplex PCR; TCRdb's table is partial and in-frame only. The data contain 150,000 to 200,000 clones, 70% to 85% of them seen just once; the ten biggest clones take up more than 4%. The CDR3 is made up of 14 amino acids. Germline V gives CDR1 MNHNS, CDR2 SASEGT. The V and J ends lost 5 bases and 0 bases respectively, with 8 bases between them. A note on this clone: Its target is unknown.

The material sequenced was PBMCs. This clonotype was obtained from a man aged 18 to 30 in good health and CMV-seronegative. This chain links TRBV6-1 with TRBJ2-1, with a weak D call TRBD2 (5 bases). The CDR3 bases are TGTGCCAGCAGTTATCGGGACTCCTACAATGAGCAGTTCTTC. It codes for CASSYRDSYNEQFF.